This T cell receptor (beta chain) was documented in a study of OX40 agonist ivuxolimab in advanced cancers. Study-level points and caveats: The study found that CD8+ T cells averaged more expanded clones than CD4+. Specificity for antigen went undetermined in the expanded peripheral T cells.

Worth noting for this clone: The antigen remains undetermined.

V was trimmed by 5 bases and J by 9 bases, leaving 11 bases between them. Germline assignment: CDR1 MNHNY and CDR2 SVGAGI (reference sequence). The CDR3 runs 12 residues. Measured with immunoSEQ multiplex PCR; TCRdb has only the in-frame clones, and not every one. The sample lists tens of thousands of clones; roughly 90% were seen once. The receptor was derived from an adult with an advanced solid tumor such as melanoma, head and neck, liver or kidney cancer. V is TRBV6-6 and J is TRBJ2-1, with D possibly TRBD1 on 5 matching bases. The sample consisted of CD4+ or CD8+ T cells sorted from blood, taken in a trial of the OX40 agonist ivuxolimab. The CDR3 DNA follows: TGTGCCAGCAGTCGCCAGGGTAGTGAGCAGTTCTTC. Translating it yields CASSRQGSEQFF.